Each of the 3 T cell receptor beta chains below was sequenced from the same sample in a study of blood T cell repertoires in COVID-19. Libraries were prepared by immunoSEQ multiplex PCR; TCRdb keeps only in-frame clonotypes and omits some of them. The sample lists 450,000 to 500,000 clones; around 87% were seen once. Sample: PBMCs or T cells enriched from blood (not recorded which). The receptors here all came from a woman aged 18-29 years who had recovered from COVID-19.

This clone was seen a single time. CDR3 coding DNA: TGTGCCAGCAGTTTATCGGACCGGACTACAAAGGACGAGCAGTACTTC. Residues: CASSLSDRTTKDEQYF. This chain links TRBV28 with TRBJ2-7; perhaps TRBD2 as D (6 bases). Trimming shortened V by 1 base and J by 5 bases, and 18 bases separated the two germline ends. Germline assignment: CDR1 MDHEN and CDR2 SYDVKM. This CDR3 comprises 16 residues.

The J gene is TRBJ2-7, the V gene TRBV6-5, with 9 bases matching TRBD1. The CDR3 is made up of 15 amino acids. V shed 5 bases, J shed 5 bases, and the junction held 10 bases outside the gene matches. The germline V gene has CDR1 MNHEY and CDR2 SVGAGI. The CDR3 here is CASSTGGSGSDEQYF. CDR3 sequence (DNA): TGTGCCAGCAGTACAGGGGGCTCCGGGTCGGACGAGCAGTACTTC.

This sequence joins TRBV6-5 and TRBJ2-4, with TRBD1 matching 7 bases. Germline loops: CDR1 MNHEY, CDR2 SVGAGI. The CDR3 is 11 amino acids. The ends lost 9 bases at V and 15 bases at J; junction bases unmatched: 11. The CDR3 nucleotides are TGTGCCAGTGGGACGGTGAGGGGGCTGTACTTC. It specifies CASGTVRGLYF.